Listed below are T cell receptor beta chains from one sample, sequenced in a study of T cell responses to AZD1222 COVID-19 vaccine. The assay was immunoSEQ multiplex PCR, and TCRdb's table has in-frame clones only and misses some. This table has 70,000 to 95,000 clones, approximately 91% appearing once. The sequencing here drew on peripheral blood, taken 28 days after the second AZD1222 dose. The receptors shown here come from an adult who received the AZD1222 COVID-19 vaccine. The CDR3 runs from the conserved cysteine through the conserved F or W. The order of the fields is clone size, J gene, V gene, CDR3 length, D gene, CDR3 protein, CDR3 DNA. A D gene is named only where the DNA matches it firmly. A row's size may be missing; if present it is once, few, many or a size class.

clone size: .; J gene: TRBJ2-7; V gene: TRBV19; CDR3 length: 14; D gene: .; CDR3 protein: CASSMRHSPYEQYF; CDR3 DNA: TGTGCCAGTAGTATGAGGCATTCCCCCTACGAGCAGTACTTC
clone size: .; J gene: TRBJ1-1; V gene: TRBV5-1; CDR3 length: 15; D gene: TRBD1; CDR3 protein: CASRDPGGAETEAFF; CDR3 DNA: TGCGCCAGCAGGGATCCAGGGGGCGCGGAGACTGAAGCTTTCTTT
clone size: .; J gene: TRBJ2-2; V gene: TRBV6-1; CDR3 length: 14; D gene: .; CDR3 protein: CASSEAVMAGELFF; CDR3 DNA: TGTGCCAGCAGTGAAGCAGTCATGGCCGGGGAGCTGTTTTTT
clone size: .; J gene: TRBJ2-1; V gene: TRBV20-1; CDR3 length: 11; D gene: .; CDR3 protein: CSAGGGYEQFF; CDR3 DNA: TGCAGTGCCGGGGGTGGATATGAGCAGTTCTTC
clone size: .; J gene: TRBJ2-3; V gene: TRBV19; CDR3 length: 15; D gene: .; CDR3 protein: CASTMGGPSTDTQYF; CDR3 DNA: TGTGCCAGTACCATGGGGGGTCCTAGCACAGATACGCAGTATTTT
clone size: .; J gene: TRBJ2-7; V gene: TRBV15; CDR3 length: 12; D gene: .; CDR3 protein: CATSRDEGLRYF; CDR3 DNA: TGTGCCACCAGCAGAGATGAGGGTTTACGGTACTTC
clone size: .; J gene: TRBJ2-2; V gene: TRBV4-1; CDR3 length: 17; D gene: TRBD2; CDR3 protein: CASSQEVAGDFSGELFF; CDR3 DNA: TGCGCCAGCAGCCAAGAGGTAGCGGGAGATTTCTCCGGGGAGCTGTTTTTT
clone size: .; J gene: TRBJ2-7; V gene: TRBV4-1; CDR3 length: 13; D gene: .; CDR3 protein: CASSQASGWEQYF; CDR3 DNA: TGCGCCAGCAGCCAAGCCTCGGGGTGGGAGCAGTACTTC
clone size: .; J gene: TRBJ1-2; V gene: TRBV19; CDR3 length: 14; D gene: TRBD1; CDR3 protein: CASKTGTGSDGYTF; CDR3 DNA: TGTGCCAGTAAAACAGGGACAGGGAGCGATGGCTACACCTTC
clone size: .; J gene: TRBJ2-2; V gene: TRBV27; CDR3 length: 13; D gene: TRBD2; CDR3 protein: CASSWGGTGELFF; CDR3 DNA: TGTGCCAGCAGTTGGGGGGGCACCGGGGAGCTGTTTTTT
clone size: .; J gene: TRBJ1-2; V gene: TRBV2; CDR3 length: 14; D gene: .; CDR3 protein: CASSERAGYYGYTF; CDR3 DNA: TGTGCCAGCAGTGAACGGGCGGGGTACTATGGCTACACCTTC
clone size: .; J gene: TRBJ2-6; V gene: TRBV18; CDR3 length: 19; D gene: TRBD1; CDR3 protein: CASSVRLGQGHSGANVLTF; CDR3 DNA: TGTGCCAGCTCAGTCCGACTCGGACAGGGACACTCTGGGGCCAACGTCCTGACTTTC
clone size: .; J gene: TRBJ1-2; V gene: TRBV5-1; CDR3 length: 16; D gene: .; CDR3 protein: CASSLAKGPTNYGYTF; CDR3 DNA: TGCGCCAGCAGCTTGGCAAAGGGGCCCACTAACTATGGCTACACCTTC
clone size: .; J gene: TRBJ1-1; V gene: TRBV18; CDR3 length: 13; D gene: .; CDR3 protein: CASSPGQFGEAFF; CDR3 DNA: TGTGCCAGCTCACCCGGACAGTTCGGTGAAGCTTTCTTT
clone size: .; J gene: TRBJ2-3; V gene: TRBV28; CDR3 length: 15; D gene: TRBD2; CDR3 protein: CASSLRTAGEDTQYF; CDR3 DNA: TGTGCCAGCAGTTTACGGACGGCGGGAGAAGATACGCAGTATTTT
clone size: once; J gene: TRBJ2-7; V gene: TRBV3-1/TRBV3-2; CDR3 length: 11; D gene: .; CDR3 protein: CASSQAYEQYF; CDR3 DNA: TGTGCCAGCAGCCAAGCTTACGAGCAGTACTTC
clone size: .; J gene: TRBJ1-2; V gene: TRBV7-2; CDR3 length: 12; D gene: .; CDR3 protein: CASSPDFYGYTF; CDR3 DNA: TGTGCCAGCAGCCCGGATTTCTATGGCTACACCTTC
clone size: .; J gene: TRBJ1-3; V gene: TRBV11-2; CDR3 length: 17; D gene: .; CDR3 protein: CASSLADPNHSGNTIYF; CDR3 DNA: TGTGCCAGCAGCTTAGCCGACCCAAATCACTCTGGAAACACCATATATTTT
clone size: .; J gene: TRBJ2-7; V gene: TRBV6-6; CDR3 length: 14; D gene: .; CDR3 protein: CASIPFLSSYEQYF; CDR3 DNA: TGTGCCAGCATTCCGTTCCTTAGCTCCTACGAGCAGTACTTC
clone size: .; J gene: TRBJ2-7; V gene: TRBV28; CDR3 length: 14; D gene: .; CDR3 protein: CASSEVQGYYEQYF; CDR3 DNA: TGTGCCAGCAGCGAAGTCCAGGGGTACTACGAGCAGTACTTC
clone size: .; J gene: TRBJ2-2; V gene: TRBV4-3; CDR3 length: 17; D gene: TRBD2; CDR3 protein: CASSQVLGGIGAGELFF; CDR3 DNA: TGCGCCAGCAGCCAAGTGCTCGGGGGGATAGGGGCCGGGGAGCTGTTTTTT
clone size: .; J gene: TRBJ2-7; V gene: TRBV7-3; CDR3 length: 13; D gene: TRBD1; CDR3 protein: CASSLGQGGEQYF; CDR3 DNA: TGTGCCAGCAGCTTGGGACAGGGAGGCGAGCAGTACTTC
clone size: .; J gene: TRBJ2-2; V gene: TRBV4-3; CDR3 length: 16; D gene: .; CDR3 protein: CASSRYGTGVPGELFF; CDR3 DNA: TGCGCCAGCAGCCGGTACGGGACTGGGGTCCCCGGGGAGCTGTTTTTT
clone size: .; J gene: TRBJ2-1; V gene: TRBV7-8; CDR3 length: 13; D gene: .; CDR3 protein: CASSHALYNEQFF; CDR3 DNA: TGTGCCAGCAGTCACGCGTTATACAATGAGCAGTTCTTC
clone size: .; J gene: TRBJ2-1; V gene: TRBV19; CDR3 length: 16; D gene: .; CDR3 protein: CASRDYVANTYNEQFF; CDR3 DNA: TGTGCCAGTAGGGATTACGTCGCCAACACCTACAATGAGCAGTTCTTC
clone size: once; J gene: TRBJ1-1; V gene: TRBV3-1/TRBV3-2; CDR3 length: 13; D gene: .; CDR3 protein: CASSLKGRTEAFF; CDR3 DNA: TGTGCCAGCAGCCTGAAGGGAAGGACTGAAGCTTTCTTT
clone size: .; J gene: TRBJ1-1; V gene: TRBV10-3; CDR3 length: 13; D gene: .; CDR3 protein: CAIHPGENTEAFF; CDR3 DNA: TGTGCCATCCACCCTGGGGAGAACACTGAAGCTTTCTTT
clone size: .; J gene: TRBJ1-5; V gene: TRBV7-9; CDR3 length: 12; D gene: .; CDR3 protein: CASSLGNQPQHF; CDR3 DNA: TGTGCCAGCAGCTTAGGGAATCAGCCCCAGCATTTT
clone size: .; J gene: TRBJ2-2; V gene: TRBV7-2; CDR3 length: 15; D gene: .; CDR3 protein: CASSLGVGNTGELFF; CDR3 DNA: TGTGCCAGCAGCTTGGGTGTGGGAAACACCGGGGAGCTGTTTTTT
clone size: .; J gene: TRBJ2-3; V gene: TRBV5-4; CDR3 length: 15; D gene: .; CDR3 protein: CASSLMGAGTDTQYF; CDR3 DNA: TGTGCCAGCAGCTTGATGGGGGCGGGCACAGATACGCAGTATTTT
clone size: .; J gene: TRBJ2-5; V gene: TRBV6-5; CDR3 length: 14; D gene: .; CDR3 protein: CASLDRLGQETQYF; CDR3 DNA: TGTGCCAGCTTAGATCGTCTCGGACAAGAGACCCAGTACTTC
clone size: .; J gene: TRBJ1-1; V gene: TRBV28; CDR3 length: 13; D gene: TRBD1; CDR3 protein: CASSVDRGRRAFF; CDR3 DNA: TGTGCCAGCAGTGTGGACAGGGGGCGCAGGGCTTTCTTT
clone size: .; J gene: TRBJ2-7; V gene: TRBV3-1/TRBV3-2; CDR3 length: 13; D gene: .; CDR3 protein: CATSRTNAYEQYF; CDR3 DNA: TGTGCCACTTCTAGGACTAACGCCTACGAGCAGTACTTC
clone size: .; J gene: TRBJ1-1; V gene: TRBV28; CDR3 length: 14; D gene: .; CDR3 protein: CASSLWVLNTEAFF; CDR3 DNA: TGTGCCAGCAGTTTATGGGTTCTGAACACTGAAGCTTTCTTT
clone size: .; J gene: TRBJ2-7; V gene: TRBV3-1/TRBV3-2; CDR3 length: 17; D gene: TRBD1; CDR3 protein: CASSQIPGTGESYEQYF; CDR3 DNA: TGTGCCAGCAGCCAAATCCCCGGGACAGGGGAGTCCTACGAGCAGTACTTC
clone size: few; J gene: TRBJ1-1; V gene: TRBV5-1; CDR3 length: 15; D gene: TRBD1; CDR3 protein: CASSSRTGVNTEAFF; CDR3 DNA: TGCGCCAGCAGCTCCAGGACAGGGGTGAACACTGAAGCTTTCTTT
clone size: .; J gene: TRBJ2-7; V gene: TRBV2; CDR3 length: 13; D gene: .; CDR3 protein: CASSVGRSYEQYF; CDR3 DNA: TGTGCCAGCAGTGTGGGCAGGTCATACGAGCAGTACTTC